This TCR beta chain derives from a study of radiotherapy plus CTLA-4 blockade in lung cancer (dated by TCRdb to between 2018 and 2020). With regard to the full study: Among the enrolled patients, about 19% had an objective response, and less than 40% reached disease control.

The study evaluated CTLA-4 blockade (ipilimumab) given together with focal radiation therapy in patients who had chemo-refractory metastatic non-small-cell lung cancer. Details on this clone: It lacks a known antigen. No much larger clonotype is one base removed from it; base qualities were not supplied.

Results the study describes overall, beyond this receptor: After treatment with radiotherapy and ipilimumab, TCR clones that originated in tumors expanded in peripheral blood. Increased serum interferon-beta after radiation, together with early dynamic changes in blood T cell clones, were reported to be the strongest predictors of response.

The method behind the library was the immunoSEQ multiplex PCR assay. TCRdb carries this immuneACCESS record with in-frame sequences only. Its versions omit some clonotypes, under half of them owing to an unresolved V gene in the studies checked, with the rest unexplained. Here the sample has roughly 120,000 clones; approximately 80% occur a single time. The ten largest clonotypes hold 5% to 5.5% of the sample. V trim: 6 bases; J trim: 2 bases; unmatched bases: 6. CDR1 PRHDT and CDR2 FYEKMQ are derived from the germline V gene (reference sequence). The CDR3 contains 15 residues, cysteine and phenylalanine counted. Only the CDR3 part of the read is kept: 45 bases, read in frame from the first base.

The chain is assembled from TRBV13 and TRBJ2-1; 8 junctional bases match TRBD2. The TCR comes from a human donor with non-small cell lung cancer who had a partial response to radiotherapy plus ipilimumab. The starting material was peripheral blood, obtained from a patient treated with radiotherapy plus ipilimumab. The nucleotide sequence is TGTGCCAGCAGACTCGAAGCGGGGGCCTACAATGAGCAGTTCTTC. This is translated as CASRLEAGAYNEQFF.